This paragraph reports one T cell receptor beta chain. The entry originates in a study of early T cells in non-severe SARS-CoV-2 infection. TCRdb reprocessed the 5' RACE reads via MiXCR and lists one record per CDR3 protein. The repertoire consists of more than 85,000 distinct CDR3 sequences, with 15% to 20% occurring once and the leading ten covering about 4.7%. There are 14 residues in the CDR3. V lost 1 base and J 5 bases, leaving 6 bases between the germline ends. CDR1 MGHRA and CDR2 YSYEKL come from the germline V gene. The chain carries TRBV4-1 and TRBJ1-6; D is unresolved. This receptor was taken from an adult who was a healthcare worker with PCR-confirmed SARS-CoV-2 infection or an uninfected control (not recorded which). The sample in question was whole blood, obtained at baseline. The CDR3 coding sequence is TGCGCCAGCAGCCAAGGACGGAATAATTCACCCCTCCACTTT. It translates to CASSQGRNNSPLHF.